This TCR beta chain originates from a study of blood T cell repertoires in COVID-19. Whole-study context: Sources were T cells, B-cell-depleted T cells, or PBMCs; the material itself was cDNA or gDNA.

In the original processing: Researchers report that nucleated cell counts were estimated from reference gene primer amplification. Libraries were prepared by immunoSEQ multiplex PCR; TCRdb keeps only in-frame clonotypes and omits some of them. Clone size and the V and J calls come from that table; the DNA yielded D and trimming. The sample consists of 95,000 to 150,000 clones, 70% to 85% of them appearing once. The TCR was taken from a woman in her 70s with acute or convalescent COVID-19. Sequenced: peripheral blood.

The CDR3 is CASSRWVGGEAFF. CDR3 nucleotide sequence: TGTGCCAGCAGCCGATGGGTGGGGGGGGAAGCTTTCTTT. The chain employs TRBV6-5 and TRBJ1-1, with D possibly TRBD1 on 5 matching bases. Trimming shortened V by 6 bases and J by 8 bases, and 16 bases separated the two germline ends. Germline V gives CDR1 MNHEY, CDR2 SVGAGI. There are 13 residues in the CDR3.